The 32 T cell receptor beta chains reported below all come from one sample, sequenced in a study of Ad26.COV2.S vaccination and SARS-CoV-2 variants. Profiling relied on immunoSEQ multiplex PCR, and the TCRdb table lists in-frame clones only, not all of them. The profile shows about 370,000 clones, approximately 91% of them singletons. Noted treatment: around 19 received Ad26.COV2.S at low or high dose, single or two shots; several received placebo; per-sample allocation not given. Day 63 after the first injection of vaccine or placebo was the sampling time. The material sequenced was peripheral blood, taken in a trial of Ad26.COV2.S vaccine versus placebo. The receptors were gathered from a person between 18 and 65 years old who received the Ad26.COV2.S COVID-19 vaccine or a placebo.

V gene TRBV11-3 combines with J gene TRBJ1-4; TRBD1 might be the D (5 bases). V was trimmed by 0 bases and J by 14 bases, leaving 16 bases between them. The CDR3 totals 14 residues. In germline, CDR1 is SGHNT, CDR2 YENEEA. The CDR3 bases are TGTGCCAGCAGCTTAGATGGGGCCGCATCCAGGCTGTTTTTT. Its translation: CASSLDGAASRLFF.

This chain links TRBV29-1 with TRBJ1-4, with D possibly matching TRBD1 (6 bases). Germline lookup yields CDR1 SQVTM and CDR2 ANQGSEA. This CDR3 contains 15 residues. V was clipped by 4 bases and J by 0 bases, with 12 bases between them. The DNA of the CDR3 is TGCAGCGTTGGCGGAGGGGGAGCAACTAATGAAAAACTGTTTTTT. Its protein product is CSVGGGGATNEKLFF. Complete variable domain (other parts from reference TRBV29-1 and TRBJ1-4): SAVISQKPSRDICQRGTSLTIQCQVDSQVTMMFWYRQQPGQSLTLIATANQGSEATYESGFVIDKFPISRPNLTFSTLTVSNMSPEDSSIYLCSVGGGGATNEKLFFGSGTQLSVL.

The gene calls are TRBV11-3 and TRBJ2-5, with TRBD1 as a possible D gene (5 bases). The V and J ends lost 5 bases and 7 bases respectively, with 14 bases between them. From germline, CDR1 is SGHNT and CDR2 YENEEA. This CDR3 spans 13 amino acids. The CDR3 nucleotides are TGTGCCAGCAGCCCAGGGCGCGCAGGGACCCAGTACTTC. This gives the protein CASSPGRAGTQYF.

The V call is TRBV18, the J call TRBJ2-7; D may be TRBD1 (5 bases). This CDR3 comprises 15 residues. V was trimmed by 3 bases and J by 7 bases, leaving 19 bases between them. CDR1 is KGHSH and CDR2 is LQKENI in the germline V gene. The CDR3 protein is CASSPIGLGQGEQYF. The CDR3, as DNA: TGTGCCAGCTCACCGATCGGGCTGGGGCAAGGGGAGCAGTACTTC.

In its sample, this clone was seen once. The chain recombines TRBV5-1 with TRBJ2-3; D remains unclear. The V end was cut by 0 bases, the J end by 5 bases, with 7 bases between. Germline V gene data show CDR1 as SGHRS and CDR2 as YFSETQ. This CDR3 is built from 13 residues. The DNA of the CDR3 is TGCGCCAGCAGCTTGGGACCGGGAGATACGCAGTATTTT. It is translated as CASSLGPGDTQYF.

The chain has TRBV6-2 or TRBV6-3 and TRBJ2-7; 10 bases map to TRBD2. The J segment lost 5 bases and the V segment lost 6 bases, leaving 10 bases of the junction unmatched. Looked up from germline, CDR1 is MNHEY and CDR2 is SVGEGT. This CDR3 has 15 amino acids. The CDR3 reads CASSDLAGAFNEQYF. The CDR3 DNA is TGTGCCAGCAGCGATCTAGCGGGAGCTTTCAACGAGCAGTACTTC.

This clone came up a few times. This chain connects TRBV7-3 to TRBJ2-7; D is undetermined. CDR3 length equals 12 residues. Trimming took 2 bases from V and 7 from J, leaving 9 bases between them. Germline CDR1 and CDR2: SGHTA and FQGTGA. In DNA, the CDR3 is TGTGCCAGCAGCTTATATCAAAAGGAGCAGTACTTC. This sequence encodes CASSLYQKEQYF.

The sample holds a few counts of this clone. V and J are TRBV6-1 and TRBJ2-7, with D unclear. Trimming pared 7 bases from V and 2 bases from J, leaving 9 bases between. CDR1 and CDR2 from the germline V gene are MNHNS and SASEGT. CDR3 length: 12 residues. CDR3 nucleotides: TGTGCCAGCACTCCCGACCCCTACGAGCAGTACTTC. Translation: CASTPDPYEQYF.

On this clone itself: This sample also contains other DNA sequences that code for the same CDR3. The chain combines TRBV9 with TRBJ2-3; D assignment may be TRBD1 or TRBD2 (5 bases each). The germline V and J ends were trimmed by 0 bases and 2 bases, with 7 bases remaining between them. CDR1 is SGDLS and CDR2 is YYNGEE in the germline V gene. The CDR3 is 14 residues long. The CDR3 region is CASSVEGTTDTQYF. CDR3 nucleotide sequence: TGTGCCAGCAGCGTAGAAGGGACCACAGATACGCAGTATTTT.

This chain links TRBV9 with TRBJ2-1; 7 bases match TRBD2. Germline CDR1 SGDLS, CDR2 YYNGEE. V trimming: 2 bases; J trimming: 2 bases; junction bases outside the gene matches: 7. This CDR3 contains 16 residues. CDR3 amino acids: CASSVDGTTAYNEQFF. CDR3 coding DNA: TGTGCCAGCAGCGTCGACGGGACTACCGCCTACAATGAGCAGTTCTTC.

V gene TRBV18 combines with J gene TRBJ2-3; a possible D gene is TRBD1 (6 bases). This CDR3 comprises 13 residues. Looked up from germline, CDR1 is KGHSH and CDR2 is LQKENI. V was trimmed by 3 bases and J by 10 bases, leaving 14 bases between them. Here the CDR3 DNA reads TGTGCCAGCTCACCGGAACAGGGTCACCCGCAGTATTTT. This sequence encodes CASSPEQGHPQYF.

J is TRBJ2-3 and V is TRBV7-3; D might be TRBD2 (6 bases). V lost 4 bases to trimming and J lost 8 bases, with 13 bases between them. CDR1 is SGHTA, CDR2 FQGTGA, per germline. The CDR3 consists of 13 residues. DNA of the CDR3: TGTGCCAGCAGCTCGGCTAGCGAGGGTACGCAGTATTTT. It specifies CASSSASEGTQYF.

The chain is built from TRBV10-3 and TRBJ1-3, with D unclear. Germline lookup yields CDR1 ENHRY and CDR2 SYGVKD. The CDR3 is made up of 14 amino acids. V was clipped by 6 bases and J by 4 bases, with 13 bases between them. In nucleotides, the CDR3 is TGTGCCATCAGAAAGGACTCAGAAGGAAACACCATATATTTT. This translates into CAIRKDSEGNTIYF.

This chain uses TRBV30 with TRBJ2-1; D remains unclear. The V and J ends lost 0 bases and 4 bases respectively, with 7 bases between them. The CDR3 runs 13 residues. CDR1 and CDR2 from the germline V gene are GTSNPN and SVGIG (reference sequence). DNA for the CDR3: TGTGCCTGGAGTGTAGGTTGGTACAATGAGCAGTTCTTC. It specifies CAWSVGWYNEQFF. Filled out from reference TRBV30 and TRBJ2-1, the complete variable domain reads SQTIHQWPATLVQPVGSPLSLECTVEGTSNPNLYWYRQAAGRGLQLLFYSVGIGQISSEVPQNLSASRPQDRQFILSSKKLLLSDSGFYLCAWSVGWYNEQFFGPGTRLTVL.

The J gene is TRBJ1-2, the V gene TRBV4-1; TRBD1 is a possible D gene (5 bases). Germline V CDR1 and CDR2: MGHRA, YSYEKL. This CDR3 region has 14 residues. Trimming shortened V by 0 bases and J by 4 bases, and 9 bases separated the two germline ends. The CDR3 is CASSQDTGIYGYTF. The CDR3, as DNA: TGCGCCAGCAGCCAAGATACAGGCATCTATGGCTACACCTTC.

The CDR3 region has the DNA TGCAGCGTTGTGGAGGGTGGCTACACCTTC. As protein: CSVVEGGYTF. The chain is built from TRBV29-1 and TRBJ1-2; D remains unclear. CDR3 size: 10 residues. The germline CDR1 and CDR2 sequences are SQVTM and ANQGSEA. V lost 4 bases to trimming and J lost 7 bases, with 7 bases between them.

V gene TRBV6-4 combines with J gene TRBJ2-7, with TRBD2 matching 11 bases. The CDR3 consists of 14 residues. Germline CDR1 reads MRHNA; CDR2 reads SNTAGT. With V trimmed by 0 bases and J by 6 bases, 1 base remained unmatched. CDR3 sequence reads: CASSDSGTSGEQYF. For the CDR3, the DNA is TGTGCCAGCAGTGACTCCGGGACTAGCGGCGAGCAGTACTTC.

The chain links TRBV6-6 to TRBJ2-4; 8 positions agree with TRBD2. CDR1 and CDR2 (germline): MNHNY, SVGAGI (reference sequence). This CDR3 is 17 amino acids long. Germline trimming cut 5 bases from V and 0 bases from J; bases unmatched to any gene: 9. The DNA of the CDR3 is TGTGCCAGCAGTCGAACCGGCGGGGGGCTAGCCAAAAACATTCAGTACTTC. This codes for CASSRTGGGLAKNIQYF.

Here the CDR3 reads CASSLERNPDTQYF. Written as DNA, the CDR3 is TGCGCCAGCAGCTTGGAGCGGAACCCAGATACGCAGTATTTT. The V gene is TRBV5-1, the J gene TRBJ2-3; D may be TRBD2 (5 bases). V dropped 0 bases and J dropped 4 bases, with 9 bases sitting between them. Looked up from germline, CDR1 is SGHRS and CDR2 is YFSETQ. The CDR3 extends over 14 amino acids.

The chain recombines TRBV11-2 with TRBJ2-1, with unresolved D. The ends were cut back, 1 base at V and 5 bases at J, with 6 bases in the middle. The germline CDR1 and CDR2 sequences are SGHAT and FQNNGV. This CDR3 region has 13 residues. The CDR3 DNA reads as TGTGCCAGCAGCTTAGGCCCTAACAATGAGCAGTTCTTC. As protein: CASSLGPNNEQFF.

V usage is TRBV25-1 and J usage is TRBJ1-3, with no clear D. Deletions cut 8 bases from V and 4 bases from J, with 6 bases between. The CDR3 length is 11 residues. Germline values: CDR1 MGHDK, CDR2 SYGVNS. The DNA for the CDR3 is TGTGCCAGCGCACTCGGAAACACCATATATTTT. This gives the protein CASALGNTIYF.

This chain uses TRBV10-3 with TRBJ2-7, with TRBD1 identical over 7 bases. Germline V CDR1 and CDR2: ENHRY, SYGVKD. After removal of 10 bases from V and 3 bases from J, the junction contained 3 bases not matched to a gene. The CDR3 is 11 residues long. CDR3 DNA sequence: TGTGCCAGCCGGGACAGCTACGAGCAGTACTTC. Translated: CASRDSYEQYF.

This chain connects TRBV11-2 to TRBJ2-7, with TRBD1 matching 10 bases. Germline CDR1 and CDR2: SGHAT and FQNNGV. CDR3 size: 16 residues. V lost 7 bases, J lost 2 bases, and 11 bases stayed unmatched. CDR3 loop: CASISTPGTGAYEQYF. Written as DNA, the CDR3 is TGTGCCAGCATCTCTACTCCCGGGACAGGGGCCTACGAGCAGTACTTC.

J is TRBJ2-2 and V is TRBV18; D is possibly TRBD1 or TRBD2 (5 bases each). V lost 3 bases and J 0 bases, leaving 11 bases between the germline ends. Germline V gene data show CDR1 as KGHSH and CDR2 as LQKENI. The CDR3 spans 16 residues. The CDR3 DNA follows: TGTGCCAGCTCACCTCGAGGGGCTACGAACACCGGGGAGCTGTTTTTT. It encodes CASSPRGATNTGELFF.

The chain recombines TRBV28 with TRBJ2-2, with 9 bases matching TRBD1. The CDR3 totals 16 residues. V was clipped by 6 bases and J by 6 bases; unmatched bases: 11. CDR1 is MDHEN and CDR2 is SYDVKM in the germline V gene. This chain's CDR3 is CASSTMGQGRSGELFF. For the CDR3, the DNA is TGTGCCAGCAGCACGATGGGACAGGGAAGGTCCGGGGAGCTGTTTTTT.

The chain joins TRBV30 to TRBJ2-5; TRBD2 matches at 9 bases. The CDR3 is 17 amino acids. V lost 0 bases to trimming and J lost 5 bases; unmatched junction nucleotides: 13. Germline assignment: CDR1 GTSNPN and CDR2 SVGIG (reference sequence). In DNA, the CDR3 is TGTGCCTGGAGTGTACTTGCGGGAGGGCCTGTGAGCGAGACCCAGTACTTC. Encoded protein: CAWSVLAGGPVSETQYF.

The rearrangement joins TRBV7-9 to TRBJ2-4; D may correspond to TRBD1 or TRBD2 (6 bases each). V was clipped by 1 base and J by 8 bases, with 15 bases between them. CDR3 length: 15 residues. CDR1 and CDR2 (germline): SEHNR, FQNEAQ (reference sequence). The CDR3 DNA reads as TGTGCCAGCAGCTTAGTCACCGGGGGCGGTGACATTCAGTACTTC. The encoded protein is CASSLVTGGGDIQYF.

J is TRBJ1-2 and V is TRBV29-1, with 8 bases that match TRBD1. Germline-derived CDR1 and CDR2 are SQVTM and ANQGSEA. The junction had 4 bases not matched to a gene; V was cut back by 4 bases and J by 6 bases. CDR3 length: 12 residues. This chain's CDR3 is CSVVQGANGYTF. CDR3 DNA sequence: TGCAGCGTTGTCCAGGGGGCCAATGGCTACACCTTC.

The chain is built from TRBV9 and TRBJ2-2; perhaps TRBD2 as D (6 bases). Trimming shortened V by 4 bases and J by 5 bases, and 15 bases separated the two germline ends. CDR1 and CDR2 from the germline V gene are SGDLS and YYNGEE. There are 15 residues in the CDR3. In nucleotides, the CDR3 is TGTGCCAGCAGCCCCCGAGTTGGGGGGACCGGGGAGCTGTTTTTT. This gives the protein CASSPRVGGTGELFF.

CDR3 loop: CASSLDSPLHF. CDR3 sequence (DNA): TGTGCCAGCAGTTTAGATTCACCCCTCCACTTT. The gene calls are TRBV12-3 or TRBV12-4 and TRBJ1-6, with D hard to call. The CDR3 length is 11 residues. The V end lost 1 base, the J end lost 8 bases, and 0 bases lay between the germline ends.

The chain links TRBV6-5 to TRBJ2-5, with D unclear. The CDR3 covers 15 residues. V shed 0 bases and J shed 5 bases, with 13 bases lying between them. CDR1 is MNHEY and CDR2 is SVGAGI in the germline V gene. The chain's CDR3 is CASSYSIKGGETQYF. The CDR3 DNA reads TGTGCCAGCAGTTACTCGATAAAGGGTGGGGAGACCCAGTACTTC.

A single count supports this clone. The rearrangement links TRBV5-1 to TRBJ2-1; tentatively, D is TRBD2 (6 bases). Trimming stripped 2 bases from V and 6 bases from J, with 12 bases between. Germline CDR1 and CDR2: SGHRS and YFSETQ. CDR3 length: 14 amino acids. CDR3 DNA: TGCGCCAGCAGCTTCAGCGGGCCTGGCAATGAGCAGTTCTTC. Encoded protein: CASSFSGPGNEQFF. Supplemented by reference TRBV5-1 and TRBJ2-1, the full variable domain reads KAGVTQTPRYLIKTRGQQVTLSCSPISGHRSVSWYQQTPGQGLQFLFEYFSETQRNKGNFPGRFSGRQFSNSRSEMNVSTLELGDSALYLCASSFSGPGNEQFFGPGTRLTVL.